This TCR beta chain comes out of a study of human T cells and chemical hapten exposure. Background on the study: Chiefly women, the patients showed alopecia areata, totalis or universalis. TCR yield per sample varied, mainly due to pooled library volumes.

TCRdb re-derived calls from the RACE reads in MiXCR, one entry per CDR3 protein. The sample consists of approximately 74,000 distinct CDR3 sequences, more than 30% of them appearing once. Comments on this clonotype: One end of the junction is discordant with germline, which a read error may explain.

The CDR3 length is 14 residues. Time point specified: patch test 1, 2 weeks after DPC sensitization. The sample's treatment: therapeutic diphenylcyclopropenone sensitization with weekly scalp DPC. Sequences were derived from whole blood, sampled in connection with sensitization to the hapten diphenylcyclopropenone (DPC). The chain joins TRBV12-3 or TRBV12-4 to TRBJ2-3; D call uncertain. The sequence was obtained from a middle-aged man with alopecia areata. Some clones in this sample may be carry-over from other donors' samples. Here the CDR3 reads CASSLGRLTDTRYF. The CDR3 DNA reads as TGTGCCAGCAGTTTAGGTCGGCTCACAGATACGCGGTATTTT.